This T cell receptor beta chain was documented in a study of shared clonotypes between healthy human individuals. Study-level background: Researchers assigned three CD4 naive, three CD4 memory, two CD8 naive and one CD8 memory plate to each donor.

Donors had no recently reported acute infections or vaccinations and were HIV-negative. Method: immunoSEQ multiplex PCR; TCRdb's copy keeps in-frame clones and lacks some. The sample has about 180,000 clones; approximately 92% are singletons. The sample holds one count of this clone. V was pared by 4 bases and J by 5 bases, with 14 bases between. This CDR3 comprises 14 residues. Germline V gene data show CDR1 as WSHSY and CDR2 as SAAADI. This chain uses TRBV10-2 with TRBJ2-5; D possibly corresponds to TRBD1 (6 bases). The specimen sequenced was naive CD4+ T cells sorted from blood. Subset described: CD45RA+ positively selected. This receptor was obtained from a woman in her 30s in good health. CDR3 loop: CASSGDTPGETQYF. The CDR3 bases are TGCGCCAGCAGTGGGGACACCCCTGGGGAGACCCAGTACTTC.